The 18 T cell receptor beta chains below all came from one sample that was sequenced in a study of T-cell memory formation after mild COVID-19. TCRdb independently ran MiXCR on the 5' RACE reads; one entry per CDR3 protein. The data show 400,000 to 500,000 distinct CDR3 sequences, roughly a quarter seen once. The sequenced material came from PBMCs or a T cell subset sorted from them (not recorded which). These receptors were taken from an adult woman who had mild COVID-19 (a few samples of this study predate the infection). Cell type and time point are not known.

This clonotype has more than one count but fewer than ten. The rearrangement joins TRBV3-1 to TRBJ1-4, with D hard to call. The germline CDR1 and CDR2 sequences are LGHDT and YNNKEL (reference sequence). With 0 bases removed from V and 10 bases from J, the gap between germline ends came to 9 bases. This CDR3 has 13 residues. CDR3 protein: CASSQDNEGKLFF. The CDR3 coding sequence is TGTGCCAGCAGCCAAGACAACGAGGGAAAACTGTTTTTT. Full variable domain (remainder filled in from reference TRBV3-1 and TRBJ1-4): DTAVSQTPKYLVTQMGNDKSIKCEQNLGHDTMYWYKQDSKKFLKIMFSYNNKELIINETVPNRFSPKSPDKAHLNLHINSLELGDSAVYFCASSQDNEGKLFFGSGTQLSVL.

This chain connects TRBV12-3 or TRBV12-4 to TRBJ2-6; possible D gene TRBD1, 6 bases. Trimming left V 2 bases short and J 0 bases short, with 17 bases between. The length of the CDR3 is 19 residues. CDR3 in amino acids: CASSLQGQRLVSGANVLTF. CDR3 coding DNA: TGTGCCAGCAGTTTACAGGGACAACGACTGGTCTCTGGGGCCAACGTCCTGACTTTC.

The chain has TRBV7-9 and TRBJ2-1; D is possibly TRBD2 (5 bases). The CDR3 runs to 17 residues. The germline CDR1 and CDR2 sequences are SEHNR and FQNEAQ (reference sequence). V dropped 5 bases and J dropped 6 bases, with 23 bases sitting between them. In DNA form, the CDR3 reads TGTGCCAGCAGCCCCTACGGCGGGTTCGGGGTTGGCAATGAGCAGTTCTTC. Its protein is CASSPYGGFGVGNEQFF.

The chain couples TRBV5-8 to TRBJ2-3; the match to TRBD2 covers 11 bases. CDR3 length: 14 amino acids. Germline V CDR1 and CDR2: SGHTS, YDEGEE. J was trimmed by 6 bases and V by 10 bases; bases with no gene match: 10. CDR3 sequence reads: CAGLTSGVSDTQYF. The CDR3 DNA reads TGTGCCGGGTTGACTAGCGGGGTATCTGATACGCAGTATTTT. Full variable domain (rest looked up from reference TRBV5-8 and TRBJ2-3): EAGVTQSPTHLIKTRGQQATLRCSPISGHTSVYWYQQALGLGLQFLLWYDEGEERNRGNFPPRFSGRQFPNYSSELNVNALELEDSALYLCAGLTSGVSDTQYFGPGTRLTVL.

This clonotype was counted ten times or more. The chain has TRBV12-3 or TRBV12-4 and TRBJ2-1, with TRBD1 matching over 10 bases. The V and J ends lost 6 bases and 9 bases, in that order; junction bases with no gene match: 8. This CDR3 has 14 residues. The CDR3 DNA sequence: TGTGCCAGCAGGGGACAGGGGTATTTCGGTGAGCAGTTCTTC. It specifies CASRGQGYFGEQFF.

CDR3 region: CASSPGQGIWPQHF. The DNA for the CDR3 is TGTGCCAGCAGCCCCGGACAGGGGATTTGGCCCCAGCATTTT. J is TRBJ1-5 and V is TRBV6-2 or TRBV6-3; 9 bases agree with TRBD1. J gave up 9 bases and V 6 bases, and 9 bases lay outside the gene matches. The CDR3 consists of 14 residues. Germline loops: CDR1 MNHEY, CDR2 SVGEGT.

This clonotype appeared many times. The V gene is TRBV15, the J gene TRBJ2-1; 7 bases agree with TRBD2. This CDR3 is built from 16 residues. V trimming: 1 base; J trimming: 9 bases; junction bases outside the gene matches: 12. The V gene's germline CDR1 is LNHNV and CDR2 YYDKDF (reference sequence). CDR3 in DNA: TGTGCCACCAGCAGAGTTTCCGGGACTACCCCACGTGAGCAGTTCTTC. Its translation: CATSRVSGTTPREQFF.

There are a few counts of this clonotype. The rearrangement joins TRBV5-1 to TRBJ1-1, with D possibly matching TRBD1 (6 bases). V shed 1 base and J shed 3 bases, with 16 bases lying between them. Germline CDR1 SGHRS, CDR2 YFSETQ. The CDR3 is 16 amino acids. DNA for the CDR3: TGCGCCAGCAGCTTGAACGGGGCAGGGGCCTACACTGAAGCTTTCTTT. Translated: CASSLNGAGAYTEAFF.

The chain recombines TRBV7-2 with TRBJ1-2; TRBD1 matches at 11 bases. Trimming cost V 5 bases and J 2 bases; bases outside gene matches: 4. CDR3 length equals 15 residues. CDR1 SGHTA and CDR2 FQGNSA come from the germline V gene. CDR3 DNA: TGTGCCAGCAGCCCCCGGGACAGGGGGAACTATGGCTACACCTTC. Its protein is CASSPRDRGNYGYTF.

The J gene is TRBJ1-2, the V gene TRBV5-1; 8 bases fit TRBD1. This CDR3 region has 16 residues. Germline loops: CDR1 SGHRS, CDR2 YFSETQ. J lost 6 bases, V lost 1 base, and 11 bases had no gene match. CDR3 residues: CASSLYRTGRSNGYTF. As DNA, the CDR3 is TGCGCCAGCAGCTTGTACCGGACAGGGCGAAGCAATGGCTACACCTTC.

This clonotype occurred a few times. The chain recombines TRBV24-1 with TRBJ2-7; D gene uncertain. The CDR3 has 13 amino acids. The germline V gene encodes CDR1 KGHDR and CDR2 SFDVKD. V was shortened by 5 bases and J by 6 bases, with 13 bases between the two germline ends. For the CDR3, the DNA is TGTGCCACCAGTGGCAATGCGCAGCGCGAGCAGTACTTC. Residues: CATSGNAQREQYF.

The gene calls are TRBV20-1 and TRBJ2-1; D remains unclear. The CDR3 is 10 amino acids. V shed 5 bases and J shed 7 bases, with 6 bases lying between them. The V gene's germline CDR1 is DFQATT and CDR2 SNEGSKA (reference sequence). The CDR3: CSAAMNEQFF. In DNA form, the CDR3 reads TGCAGTGCTGCAATGAATGAGCAGTTCTTC.

This clonotype was recorded at least ten times. The rearrangement joins TRBV15 to TRBJ1-2; D uncertain. Germline V gene data show CDR1 as LNHNV and CDR2 as YYDKDF (reference sequence). There are 16 residues in the CDR3. Trimming removed 1 base from V and 4 bases from J, with 16 bases in between. This CDR3 reads CATSRGAGGGVYGYTF. The CDR3 DNA sequence: TGTGCCACCAGCAGAGGGGCAGGAGGAGGTGTCTATGGCTACACCTTC.

This clonotype was picked up one time. The chain is built from TRBV24-1 and TRBJ2-3; D possibly uses TRBD1 or TRBD2 (5 bases each). This CDR3 region has 16 residues. V was shortened by 1 base and J by 0 bases, with 10 bases between the two germline ends. From germline, CDR1 is KGHDR and CDR2 SFDVKD. The CDR3 region is CATSDFHRDSTDTQYF. The CDR3 DNA sequence: TGTGCCACCAGTGATTTCCACCGGGACAGCACAGATACGCAGTATTTT.

The chain has TRBV28 and TRBJ2-7; D tentatively reads TRBD1 or TRBD2 (5 bases each). Germline values: CDR1 MDHEN, CDR2 SYDVKM. The V and J ends lost 6 bases and 3 bases respectively, with 15 bases between them. CDR3 length equals 14 residues. CDR3 sequence reads: CASSPAQGVYEQYF. CDR3 DNA: TGTGCCAGCAGCCCAGCTCAGGGAGTCTACGAGCAGTACTTC.

This clonotype was counted only a few times. V and J are TRBV24-1 and TRBJ1-2; tentatively, D is TRBD1 (6 bases). From germline, CDR1 is KGHDR and CDR2 SFDVKD. V gave up 6 bases and J gave up 4 bases, with 14 bases separating them. The CDR3 contains 14 residues. CDR3 DNA: TGTGCCACCAGTCGGACAGATCTCCTCTATGGCTACACCTTC. It specifies CATSRTDLLYGYTF.

The chain is built from TRBV29-1 and TRBJ1-1, with TRBD1 as a possible D gene (5 bases). The CDR3 sequence is 14 residues long. Germline CDR1 reads SQVTM; CDR2 reads ANQGSEA. V was trimmed by 2 bases and J by 4 bases, leaving 14 bases between them. CDR3 region: CSVERGRVATEAFF. For the CDR3, the DNA is TGCAGCGTTGAAAGAGGCAGGGTGGCCACTGAAGCTTTCTTT. Looking up the rest from reference TRBV29-1 and TRBJ1-1 gives the full variable domain: SAVISQKPSRDICQRGTSLTIQCQVDSQVTMMFWYRQQPGQSLTLIATANQGSEATYESGFVIDKFPISRPNLTFSTLTVSNMSPEDSSIYLCSVERGRVATEAFFGQGTRLTVV.

The table lists this clonotype with a few counts. The rearrangement links TRBV2 to TRBJ2-3; TRBD1 aligns across 9 bases. Germline loops: CDR1 SNHLY, CDR2 FYNNEI. CDR3 length equals 14 residues. The trim removed 9 bases at V and 4 bases at J, leaving 8 bases unmatched. CDR3 residues: CASPGTGNADTQYF. For the CDR3, the DNA is TGTGCCAGTCCCGGGACAGGGAACGCAGATACGCAGTATTTT.